What follows is one T cell receptor beta chain and its context. Antigen unknown. This entry belongs to a study of cytomegalovirus exposure and HLA in healthy donors. V trimming: 9 bases; J trimming: 3 bases; junction bases outside the gene matches: 5. This CDR3 spans 13 amino acids. CDR1 and CDR2 (germline): MNHEY, SVGAGI. Study-level findings and limits: Later work found that TCR association rates differed between HLA loci; DRB1 had the most and HLA-C the fewest. In a later analysis, compared with equally common non-associated chains, HLA-associated beta chains were more expanded. In an earlier analysis, most TCR beta V segments were productive about 87% or about 30% of the time.

Amplification used 60 Vbeta primers and 13 Jbeta primers. This table comes from immunoSEQ multiplex PCR, and its TCRdb copy is limited to in-frame clones, with some not included. The data contain about 180,000 clones, roughly 77% of them singletons. This chain connects TRBV6-5 to TRBJ2-3, with 8 bases aligning to TRBD2. The receptor was derived from a woman aged 30 to 39 in good health and CMV-seronegative. Sample: PBMCs. In DNA form, the CDR3 reads TGTGCCAGTCGGGAGGGCGTTACAGATACGCAGTATTTT. This encodes CASREGVTDTQYF.